This entry is about one T cell receptor beta chain. Antigen: not known. Sequencing used immunoSEQ multiplex PCR; TCRdb keeps in-frame clones, though not all of them. The sample records some 350,000 clones, approximately 90% being singletons. This CDR3 is 13 amino acids long. In germline, CDR1 is MGHRA, CDR2 YSYEKL. The V gene lost 0 bases and the J gene lost 15 bases, with 15 bases spanning the gap. The data stem from a study of cytomegalovirus exposure and HLA in healthy donors. About the study: The platform used for the 120 or so validation repertoires matched that of the roughly 630 first-cohort repertoires, a later analysis reported.

Study-wide results and caveats: The TCR clusters that emerged in the first cohort tended, a later analysis found, to co-occur in the 110 or so validation repertoires.

This sequence originates from a woman aged 30 to 39 in good health and CMV-seropositive. The V gene is TRBV4-1, the J gene TRBJ2-1; no definite D call. Sequencing used PBMCs. This chain's CDR3 is CASSQDRVARTFF. The CDR3 DNA follows: TGCGCCAGCAGCCAAGATAGGGTAGCTAGGACGTTCTTC.